This TCR beta chain was found in a study of cytomegalovirus exposure and HLA in healthy donors. At the level of the study: Tens of millions of unique TCR sequences came from HLA-typed donors in an early release.

Notes on the study in general: Certain sequence variants were highly shared and formed a cluster, and this cluster was likely a sequencing artifact.

The V end was cut by 5 bases, the J end by 4 bases, with 18 bases between. This CDR3 has 15 amino acids. Per the germline V gene, CDR1 is LNHDA and CDR2 is SQIVND (reference sequence). Details on this clone: The antigen remains undetermined.

The study ran its PCR with 60 Vbeta and 13 Jbeta primers. The assay was immunoSEQ multiplex PCR, and TCRdb's table has in-frame clones only and misses some. The repertoire holds around 130,000 clones, with under 70% as singletons. The chain joins TRBV19 to TRBJ2-7; no reliable D call. The sample taken for sequencing was PBMCs. The TCR was taken from a woman aged 55-75 years in good health and CMV-seronegative. Here the CDR3 DNA reads TGTGCCAGTAGTTCCCGAGGCGGTGTATCTTACGAGCAGTACTTC. It encodes CASSSRGGVSYEQYF. The full variable domain, with the rest looked up from reference TRBV19 and TRBJ2-7, is DGGITQSPKYLFRKEGQNVTLSCEQNLNHDAMYWYRQDPGQGLRLIYYSQIVNDFQKGDIAEGYSVSREKKESFPLTVTSAQKNPTAFYLCASSSRGGVSYEQYFGPGTRLTVT.